One and the same sample provided the 14 T cell receptor beta chains below, sequenced in a study of cytomegalovirus exposure and HLA in healthy donors. Amplification used 60 Vbeta primers and 13 Jbeta primers. Assay used: immunoSEQ multiplex PCR; TCRdb lists only in-frame clones, some missing. This sample has 150,000 to 200,000 clones, with about 81% found just once. Sequencing input: PBMCs. All receptors derive from a woman between 18 and 29 years old in good health and CMV-seronegative.

In this sample, this clone turned up once. The gene calls are TRBV19 and TRBJ2-7, with no clear D. Germline assignment: CDR1 LNHDA and CDR2 SQIVND (reference sequence). V was clipped by 10 bases and J by 0 bases, with 16 bases between them. The CDR3 has 14 amino acids. The DNA for the CDR3 is TGTGCCACCCACGGTCTGAACCTCTCCTACGAGCAGTACTTC. This encodes CATHGLNLSYEQYF.

Only one count was recorded for this clone. V is TRBV5-1 and J is TRBJ2-1, with no clear D. Germline CDR1 SGHRS, CDR2 YFSETQ. Deletions cut 0 bases from V and 4 bases from J, with 14 bases between. CDR3 size: 16 residues. In nucleotides, the CDR3 is TGCGCCAGCAGCTTGGCCGGCGGAAGAGGATACAATGAGCAGTTCTTC. Its translation is CASSLAGGRGYNEQFF. The whole variable domain, filled in from reference TRBV5-1 and TRBJ2-1, reads KAGVTQTPRYLIKTRGQQVTLSCSPISGHRSVSWYQQTPGQGLQFLFEYFSETQRNKGNFPGRFSGRQFSNSRSEMNVSTLELGDSALYLCASSLAGGRGYNEQFFGPGTRLTVL.

V is TRBV7-9 and J is TRBJ1-2, with a tentative D call TRBD1 (5 bases). The V gene lost 7 bases and the J gene lost 4 bases, with 19 bases spanning the gap. The germline CDR1 and CDR2 sequences are SEHNR and FQNEAQ (reference sequence). This CDR3 has 15 amino acids. The CDR3 here is CASNFGPPRGYGYTF. For the CDR3, the DNA is TGTGCCAGCAACTTTGGGCCGCCAAGGGGCTATGGCTACACCTTC.

The chain recombines TRBV27 with TRBJ1-5; 9 bases fit TRBD1. The J segment lost 5 bases and the V segment lost 6 bases, leaving 2 bases of the junction unmatched. The V gene's germline CDR1 is MNHEY and CDR2 SMNVEV (reference sequence). The length of the CDR3 is 13 residues. The chain's CDR3 is CASRRTGDQPQHF. CDR3 DNA sequence: TGTGCCAGCAGACGGACAGGGGATCAGCCCCAGCATTTT.

The chain joins TRBV4-1 to TRBJ1-4; 10 positions match TRBD1. CDR3 length equals 14 residues. The ends lost 4 bases at V and 8 bases at J; junction bases unmatched: 4. Germline CDR1 and CDR2: MGHRA and YSYEKL. DNA for the CDR3: TGCGCCAGCAGCCGAGGACAGGGGGAAGAAAAACTGTTTTTT. Amino acids: CASSRGQGEEKLFF.

The gene calls are TRBV2 and TRBJ2-6; D is undetermined. This CDR3 is built from 15 residues. CDR1 is SNHLY, CDR2 FYNNEI, per germline. Trimming pared 7 bases from V and 2 bases from J, leaving 12 bases between. CDR3 DNA: TGTGCCAGCAAATTTGTGGCACCTGGGGCCAACGTCCTGACTTTC. Its translation is CASKFVAPGANVLTF.

V and J are TRBV7-9 and TRBJ2-3; TRBD1 might be the D (5 bases). Germline V CDR1 and CDR2: SEHNR, FQNEAQ (reference sequence). This CDR3 is built from 13 residues. V lost 11 bases to trimming and J lost 2 bases, with 14 bases between them. CDR3 in amino acids: CASQQVNTDTQYF. For the CDR3, the DNA is TGTGCCTCCCAACAGGTGAACACAGATACGCAGTATTTT.

The V gene is TRBV7-9, the J gene TRBJ2-7, with D possibly TRBD2 on 5 matching bases. The V gene's germline CDR1 is SEHNR and CDR2 FQNEAQ (reference sequence). V lost 5 bases and J lost 2, with 22 bases in between. The CDR3 loop spans 17 amino acids. The CDR3 protein is CASSRIPRTAGPYEQYF. CDR3 DNA sequence: TGTGCCAGCAGCCGCATCCCGAGGACGGCGGGCCCCTACGAGCAGTACTTC.

This clone was recorded only once. The J gene is TRBJ2-7, the V gene TRBV10-3; D is possibly TRBD1 (6 bases). Germline V lookup: CDR1 ENHRY, CDR2 SYGVKD. V lost 8 bases and J 7 bases, leaving 21 bases between the germline ends. The CDR3 covers 14 residues. CDR3 residues: CAIGLSLTGNEQYF. For the CDR3, the DNA is TGTGCCATCGGGCTCTCTCTTACAGGGAATGAGCAGTACTTC.

The genes are TRBV5-1 and TRBJ2-1; no clear D. Per germline, CDR1 SGHRS and CDR2 YFSETQ. CDR3 length: 16 amino acids. Trimming shortened V by 4 bases and J by 7 bases, and 21 bases separated the two germline ends. The CDR3 DNA reads TGCGCCAGCAGCCTTAGCTTTGGAGTTTCGAGTAATGAGCAGTTCTTC. This sequence encodes CASSLSFGVSSNEQFF.

J is TRBJ2-3 and V is TRBV13; 11 bases map to TRBD1. Germline values: CDR1 PRHDT, CDR2 FYEKMQ (reference sequence). The V segment lost 6 bases and the J segment 4 bases; nucleotides outside the gene matches: 6. The CDR3 loop spans 15 amino acids. This chain's CDR3 is CASRPGTGGADTQYF. The CDR3 DNA reads TGTGCCAGCAGACCAGGGACAGGGGGGGCAGATACGCAGTATTTT.

J is TRBJ1-2 and V is TRBV7-6; D gene unclear. The CDR3 is made up of 15 amino acids. CDR1 and CDR2 from the germline V gene are SGHVS and FNYEAQ. Trimming took off 2 bases at V and 2 bases at J, with 12 bases between the two ends. The CDR3 nucleotides read TGTGCCAGCAGCTTATTTCCCGACACCAACTATGGCTACACCTTC. Protein sequence: CASSLFPDTNYGYTF.

CDR3 protein: CASSLGNPGTEAFF. CDR3 nucleotide sequence: TGTGCCAGCAGCTTGGGCAACCCAGGAACTGAAGCTTTCTTT. The rearrangement uses TRBV5-4 and TRBJ1-1; D is unclear. This CDR3 comprises 14 residues. The V gene lost 0 bases and the J gene lost 5 bases, with 11 bases spanning the gap. Germline CDR1 is SGHNT and CDR2 is YYREEE (reference sequence).

In its sample, this clone was seen once. The chain is built from TRBV12-5 and TRBJ2-5; D is unresolved. V was pared by 5 bases and J by 0 bases, with 16 bases between. Germline V lookup: CDR1 LGHNT, CDR2 FRNRAP. The CDR3 extends over 16 amino acids. CDR3 sequence (DNA): TGTGCTAGTGGTCTCGAAAACAGACAAAACCAAGAGACCCAGTACTTC. Protein sequence: CASGLENRQNQETQYF.